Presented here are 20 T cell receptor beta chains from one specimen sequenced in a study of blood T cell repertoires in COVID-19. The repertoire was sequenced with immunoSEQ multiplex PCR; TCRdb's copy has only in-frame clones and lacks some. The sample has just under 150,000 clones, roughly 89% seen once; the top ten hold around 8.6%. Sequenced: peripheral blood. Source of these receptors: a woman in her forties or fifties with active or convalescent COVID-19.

The DNA for the CDR3 is TGCAGCGTTTCCGCGGGCTTGAACACTGAAGCTTTCTTT. This encodes CSVSAGLNTEAFF. The chain employs TRBV29-1 and TRBJ1-1; D is undetermined. Trimming took off 5 bases at V and 0 bases at J, with 10 bases between the two ends. The CDR3 is 13 amino acids. Germline V CDR1 and CDR2: SQVTM, ANQGSEA.

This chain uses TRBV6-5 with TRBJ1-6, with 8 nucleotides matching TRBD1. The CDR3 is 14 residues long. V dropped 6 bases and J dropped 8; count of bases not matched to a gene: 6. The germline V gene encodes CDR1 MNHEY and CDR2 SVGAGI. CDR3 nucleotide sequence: TGTGCCAGCAGCCCCGGGACAGGCTATTCACCCCTCCACTTT. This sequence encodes CASSPGTGYSPLHF.

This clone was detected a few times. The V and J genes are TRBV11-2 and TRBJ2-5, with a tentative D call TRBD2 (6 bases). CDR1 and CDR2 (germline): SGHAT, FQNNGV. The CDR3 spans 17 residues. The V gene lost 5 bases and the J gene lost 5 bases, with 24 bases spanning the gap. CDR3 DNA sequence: TGTGCCAGCAGCCCGGGACTCCGCGACAAACGAGAGGAGACCCAGTACTTC. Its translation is CASSPGLRDKREETQYF. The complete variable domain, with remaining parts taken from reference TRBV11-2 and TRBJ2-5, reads EAGVAQSPRYKIIEKRQSVAFWCNPISGHATLYWYQQILGQGPKLLIQFQNNGVVDDSQLPKDRFSAERLKGVDSTLKIQPAKLEDSAVYLCASSPGLRDKREETQYFGPGTRLLVL.

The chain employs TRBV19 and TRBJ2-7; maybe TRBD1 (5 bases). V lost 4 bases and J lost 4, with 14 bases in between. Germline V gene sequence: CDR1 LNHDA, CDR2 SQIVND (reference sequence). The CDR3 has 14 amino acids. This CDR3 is CASSRTSSPYEQYF. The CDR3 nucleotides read TGTGCCAGTAGTAGGACAAGCTCTCCGTACGAGCAGTACTTC.

CDR3 sequence: CASSYGGAAGNQPQHF. The CDR3 coding sequence is TGTGCCAGCAGTTACGGGGGGGCGGCCGGCAATCAGCCCCAGCATTTT. This chain links TRBV6-2 or TRBV6-3 with TRBJ1-5, with TRBD1 as a possible D gene (6 bases). This CDR3 spans 16 amino acids. With 2 bases removed from V and 2 bases from J, the gap between germline ends came to 13 bases. Germline assignment: CDR1 MNHEY and CDR2 SVGEGT.

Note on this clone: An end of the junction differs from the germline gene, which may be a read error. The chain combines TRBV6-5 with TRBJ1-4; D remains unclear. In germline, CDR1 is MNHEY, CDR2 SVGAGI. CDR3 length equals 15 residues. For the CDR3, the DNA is TGTGCCAGCAGTGACTCTAGAGGGAGAGGTGAAAAACTGTTTTTT. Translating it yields CASSDSRGRGEKLFF.

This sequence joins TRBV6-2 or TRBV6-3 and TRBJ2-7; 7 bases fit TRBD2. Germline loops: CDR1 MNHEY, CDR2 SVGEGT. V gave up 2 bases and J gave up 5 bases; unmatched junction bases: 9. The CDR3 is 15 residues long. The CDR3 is CASSYKGGGSHEQYF. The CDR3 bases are TGTGCCAGCAGTTACAAGGGCGGGGGTTCCCACGAGCAGTACTTC.

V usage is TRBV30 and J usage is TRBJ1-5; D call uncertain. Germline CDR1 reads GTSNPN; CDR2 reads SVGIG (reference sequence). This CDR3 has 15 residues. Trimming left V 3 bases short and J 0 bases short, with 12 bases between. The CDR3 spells CAWRTKQLSNQPQHF. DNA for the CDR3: TGTGCCTGGAGAACCAAACAGCTTAGCAATCAGCCCCAGCATTTT.

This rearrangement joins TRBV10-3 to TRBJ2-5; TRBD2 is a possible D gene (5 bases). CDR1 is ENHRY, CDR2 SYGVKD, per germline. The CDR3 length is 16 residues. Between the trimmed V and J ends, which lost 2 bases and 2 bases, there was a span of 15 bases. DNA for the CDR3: TGTGCCATCAGTGAGCCCCTTGGAGGTGGGCAAGAGACCCAGTACTTC. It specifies CAISEPLGGGQETQYF.

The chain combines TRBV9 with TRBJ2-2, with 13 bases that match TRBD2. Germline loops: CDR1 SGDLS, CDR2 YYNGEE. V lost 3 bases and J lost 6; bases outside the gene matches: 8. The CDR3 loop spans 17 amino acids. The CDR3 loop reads CASSALAGTSGAGELFF. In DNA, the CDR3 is TGTGCCAGCAGCGCCCTAGCCGGGACTAGCGGGGCCGGGGAGCTGTTTTTT.

CDR3 in amino acids: CASSLWTGQGYTF. For the CDR3, the DNA is TGTGCCAGCAGTTTATGGACAGGGCAGGGCTACACCTTC. The rearrangement joins TRBV27 to TRBJ1-2; the match to TRBD1 covers 8 bases. Looked up from germline, CDR1 is MNHEY and CDR2 is SMNVEV (reference sequence). Germline trimming cut 1 base from V and 8 bases from J; bases unmatched to any gene: 3. The CDR3 spans 13 residues.

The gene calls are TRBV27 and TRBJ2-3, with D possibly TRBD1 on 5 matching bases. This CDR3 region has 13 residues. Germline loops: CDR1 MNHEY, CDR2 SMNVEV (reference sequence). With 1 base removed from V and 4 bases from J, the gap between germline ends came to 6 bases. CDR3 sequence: CASSLWGPDTQYF. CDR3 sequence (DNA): TGTGCCAGCAGTTTATGGGGCCCAGATACGCAGTATTTT.

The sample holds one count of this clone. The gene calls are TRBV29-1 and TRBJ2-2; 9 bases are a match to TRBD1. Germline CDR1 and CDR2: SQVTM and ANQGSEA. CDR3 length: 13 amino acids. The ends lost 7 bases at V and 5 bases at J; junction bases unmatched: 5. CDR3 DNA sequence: TGCAGCGGCCGGGACAGGGCAACCGGGGAGCTGTTTTTT. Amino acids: CSGRDRATGELFF.

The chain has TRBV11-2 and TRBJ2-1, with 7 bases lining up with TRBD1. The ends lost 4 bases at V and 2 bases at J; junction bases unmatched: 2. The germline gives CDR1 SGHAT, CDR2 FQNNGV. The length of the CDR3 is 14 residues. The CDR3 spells CASSYRGTYNEQFF. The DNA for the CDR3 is TGTGCCAGCAGCTACAGGGGTACCTACAATGAGCAGTTCTTC. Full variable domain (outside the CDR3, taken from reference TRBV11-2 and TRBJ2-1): EAGVAQSPRYKIIEKRQSVAFWCNPISGHATLYWYQQILGQGPKLLIQFQNNGVVDDSQLPKDRFSAERLKGVDSTLKIQPAKLEDSAVYLCASSYRGTYNEQFFGPGTRLTVL.

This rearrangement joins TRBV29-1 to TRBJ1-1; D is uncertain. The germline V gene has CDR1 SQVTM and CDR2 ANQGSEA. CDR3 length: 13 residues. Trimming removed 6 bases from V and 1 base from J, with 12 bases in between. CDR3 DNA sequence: TGCAGCGTAGTCGGACTCGGGAACACTGAAGCTTTCTTT. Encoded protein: CSVVGLGNTEAFF. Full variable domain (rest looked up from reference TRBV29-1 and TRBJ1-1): SAVISQKPSRDICQRGTSLTIQCQVDSQVTMMFWYRQQPGQSLTLIATANQGSEATYESGFVIDKFPISRPNLTFSTLTVSNMSPEDSSIYLCSVVGLGNTEAFFGQGTRLTVV.

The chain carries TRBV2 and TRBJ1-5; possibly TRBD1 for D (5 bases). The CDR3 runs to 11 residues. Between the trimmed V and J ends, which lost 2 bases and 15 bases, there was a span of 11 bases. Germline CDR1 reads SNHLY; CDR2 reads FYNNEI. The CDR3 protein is CASSESGSVHF. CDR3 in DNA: TGTGCCAGCAGTGAATCAGGGTCGGTGCATTTT.

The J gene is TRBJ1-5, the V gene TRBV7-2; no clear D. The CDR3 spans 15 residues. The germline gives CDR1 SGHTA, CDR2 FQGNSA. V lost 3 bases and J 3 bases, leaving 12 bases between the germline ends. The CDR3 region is CASSFRALDNQPQHF. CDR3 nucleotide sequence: TGTGCCAGCAGCTTTAGAGCGCTGGACAATCAGCCCCAGCATTTT.

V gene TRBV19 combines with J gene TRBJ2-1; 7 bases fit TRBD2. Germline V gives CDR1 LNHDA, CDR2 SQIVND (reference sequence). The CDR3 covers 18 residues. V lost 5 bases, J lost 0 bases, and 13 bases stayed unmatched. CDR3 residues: CASSWRGLELPSYNEQFF. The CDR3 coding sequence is TGTGCCAGTAGTTGGAGAGGACTAGAGCTACCCTCCTACAATGAGCAGTTCTTC.

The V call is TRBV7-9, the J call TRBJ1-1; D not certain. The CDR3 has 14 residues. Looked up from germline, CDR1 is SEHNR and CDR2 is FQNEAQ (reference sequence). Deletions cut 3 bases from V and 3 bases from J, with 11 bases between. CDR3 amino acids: CASSFGGVDTEAFF. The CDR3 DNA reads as TGTGCCAGCAGCTTCGGCGGGGTGGACACTGAAGCTTTCTTT.

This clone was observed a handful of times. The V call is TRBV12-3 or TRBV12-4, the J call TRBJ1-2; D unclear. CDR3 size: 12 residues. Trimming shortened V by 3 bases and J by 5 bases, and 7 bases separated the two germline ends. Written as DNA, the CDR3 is TGTGCCAGCAGTTTGAGGAGATATGGCTACACCTTC. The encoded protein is CASSLRRYGYTF.